The 13 T cell receptor beta chains in this list originate from one sample, sequenced in a study of cytomegalovirus exposure and HLA in healthy donors. Use of 60 Vbeta and 13 Jbeta primers characterized the PCR. Using immunoSEQ multiplex PCR, the repertoire was profiled, and TCRdb retains in-frame clones only, with some absent. The sample consists of under 130,000 clones, around four fifths of them appearing once. The sample consisted of PBMCs. The receptors come from a woman aged 40 to 50 in good health and CMV-seropositive.

The J gene is TRBJ2-3, the V gene TRBV5-1; 8 bases are a match to TRBD2. Germline V gene data show CDR1 as SGHRS and CDR2 as YFSETQ. This CDR3 has 15 amino acids. The V gene end was trimmed by 1 base and the J gene end by 2 bases; junction bases not matched to a gene: 3. CDR3 amino acids: CASSLTSGYTDTQYF. The CDR3 coding sequence is TGCGCCAGCAGCTTGACTAGCGGATACACAGATACGCAGTATTTT.

The CDR3 protein is CASREAHLLVGELFF. The CDR3 DNA is TGCGCCAGCAGAGAGGCACACCTCCTGGTCGGGGAGCTGTTTTTT. This chain connects TRBV4-1 to TRBJ2-2; D is undetermined. The V end was cut by 6 bases, the J end by 7 bases, with 18 bases between. CDR3 length: 15 amino acids. Germline values: CDR1 MGHRA, CDR2 YSYEKL.

This rearrangement joins TRBV7-9 to TRBJ1-2, with 8 bases lining up with TRBD1. This CDR3 spans 16 amino acids. The V and J ends lost 3 bases and 5 bases, in that order; junction bases with no gene match: 11. Germline V gene lookup returns CDR1 SEHNR and CDR2 FQNEAQ (reference sequence). For the CDR3, the DNA is TGTGCCAGCAGCTTCAAGGACAGGGAAAGAATATATGGCTACACCTTC. This encodes CASSFKDRERIYGYTF.

The chain recombines TRBV6-1 with TRBJ2-7, with 8 bases identical to TRBD1. Germline trimming cut 3 bases from V and 2 bases from J; bases unmatched to any gene: 6. The CDR3 loop spans 15 amino acids. The V gene's germline CDR1 is MNHNS and CDR2 SASEGT. The CDR3 loop reads CASSETGTGAYEQYF. The CDR3 region has the DNA TGTGCCAGCAGTGAGACCGGGACAGGCGCCTACGAGCAGTACTTC.

This clone was seen a handful of times. The V and J genes are TRBV27 and TRBJ1-6, with D tentatively TRBD1 (6 bases). Trimming pared 6 bases from V and 4 bases from J, leaving 19 bases between. The CDR3 has 17 residues. CDR1 and CDR2 (germline): MNHEY, SMNVEV (reference sequence). CDR3 region: CASSSQRGAEYNSPLHF. In DNA, the CDR3 is TGTGCCAGCAGCTCCCAACGGGGGGCCGAGTATAATTCACCCCTCCACTTT.

This sequence joins TRBV28 and TRBJ2-3; D is possibly TRBD1 (6 bases). This CDR3 is built from 14 residues. Between the trimmed V and J ends, which lost 7 bases and 1 base, there was a span of 12 bases. The germline V gene has CDR1 MDHEN and CDR2 SYDVKM. This CDR3 is CASNGAGGTDTQYF. In nucleotides, the CDR3 is TGTGCCAGCAACGGGGCAGGGGGCACAGATACGCAGTATTTT.

The DNA for the CDR3 is TGTGCCAGTAGATTACTAGCGGGAGAAACCTACGAGCAGTACTTC. As protein: CASRLLAGETYEQYF. The rearrangement joins TRBV19 to TRBJ2-7; TRBD2 matches 11 bases. J lost 2 bases, V lost 6 bases, and 6 bases had no gene match. The CDR3 totals 15 residues. Germline V gives CDR1 LNHDA, CDR2 SQIVND (reference sequence).

The J gene is TRBJ2-2, the V gene TRBV19; D possibly corresponds to TRBD2 (6 bases). The V end lost 3 bases, the J end lost 1 base, and 9 bases lay between the germline ends. The CDR3 contains 15 residues. From germline, CDR1 is LNHDA and CDR2 SQIVND (reference sequence). CDR3 in DNA: TGTGCCAGTAGTATGAGGGGAGGGAACACCGGGGAGCTGTTTTTT. Translated, it gives CASSMRGGNTGELFF.

The chain joins TRBV27 to TRBJ2-5; possible D gene TRBD2, 5 bases. The V and J ends lost 4 bases and 4 bases respectively, with 19 bases between them. There are 16 residues in the CDR3. The germline V gene encodes CDR1 MNHEY and CDR2 SMNVEV (reference sequence). The CDR3, as DNA: TGTGCCAGCAGTTCATGGAGCGAAGGAGGCGGAGAGACCCAGTACTTC. This encodes CASSSWSEGGGETQYF.

The chain carries TRBV11-2 and TRBJ1-4, with TRBD1 matching over 10 bases. This CDR3 comprises 16 residues. Germline CDR1 SGHAT, CDR2 FQNNGV. V trimming: 3 bases; J trimming: 8 bases; junction bases outside the gene matches: 9. The DNA for the CDR3 is TGTGCCAGCAGCTTTATGTGGGACAGGGGTAACGAAAAACTGTTTTTT. It encodes CASSFMWDRGNEKLFF.

V usage is TRBV7-2 and J usage is TRBJ2-1; D is ambiguous. This CDR3 is built from 14 residues. The V end lost 1 base, the J end lost 4 bases, and 8 bases lay between the germline ends. CDR1 and CDR2 (germline): SGHTA, FQGNSA. The DNA for the CDR3 is TGTGCCAGCAGCTTAGGTGTCAGATACAATGAGCAGTTCTTC. This gives the protein CASSLGVRYNEQFF.

This rearrangement joins TRBV19 to TRBJ1-5; 9 nucleotides align to TRBD1. Germline V gene data show CDR1 as LNHDA and CDR2 as SQIVND (reference sequence). The CDR3 extends over 17 amino acids. V lost 4 bases, J lost 6 bases, and 13 bases stayed unmatched. Here the CDR3 DNA reads TGTGCCAGTAGTAGAGGAAGTACACAGGGGGCTAGTCAGCCCCAGCATTTT. Its translation: CASSRGSTQGASQPQHF.

The V gene is TRBV18, the J gene TRBJ1-6, with TRBD1 matching over 9 bases. Germline V gene lookup returns CDR1 KGHSH and CDR2 LQKENI. The CDR3 loop spans 15 amino acids. The junction had 4 bases not matched to a gene; V was cut back by 3 bases and J by 7 bases. For the CDR3, the DNA is TGTGCCAGCTCACCCACGGACAGGGGAAATTCACCCCTCCACTTT. The encoded protein is CASSPTDRGNSPLHF.